Presented here are 30 T cell receptor beta chains from one specimen sequenced in a study of T cells after posttransplantation cyclophosphamide. Data came from immunoSEQ multiplex PCR; TCRdb stores just in-frame clones and leaves some out. The sample yields roughly 41,000 clones, without any singletons. The sequenced sample was PBMCs. These receptors all come from a man younger than 45 in good health and a related stem cell transplant donor.

The J gene is TRBJ2-5, the V gene TRBV5-6, with 15 bases matching TRBD2. The CDR3 spans 16 residues. V was pared by 3 bases and J by 2 bases, with 2 bases of the junction left unmatched. CDR1 is SGHDT and CDR2 is YYEEEE in the germline V gene. The CDR3 spells CASSWGTSGGQETQYF. The CDR3 DNA is TGTGCCAGCAGCTGGGGGACTAGCGGGGGGCAAGAGACCCAGTACTTC.

This clone was seen many times. The DNA of the CDR3 is TGTGCCAGCAGTTACAGGGGAATGGCCGGAAACACCATATATTTT. Translating gives CASSYRGMAGNTIYF. J is TRBJ1-3 and V is TRBV6-5, with a possible D match to TRBD1 (5 bases). V was pared by 2 bases and J by 4 bases, with 12 bases between. This CDR3 is 15 amino acids long. Per the germline V gene, CDR1 is MNHEY and CDR2 is SVGAGI.

This clone was seen ten or more times. The CDR3 loop is CASSHPPGQGNEKLFF. CDR3 sequence (DNA): TGCGCCAGCAGCCACCCCCCGGGACAGGGTAATGAAAAACTGTTTTTT. The gene calls are TRBV5-1 and TRBJ1-4; 9 nucleotides agree with TRBD1. The germline V gene has CDR1 SGHRS and CDR2 YFSETQ. The CDR3 is made up of 16 amino acids. Trimming removed 4 bases from V and 4 bases from J; junction bases left unmatched: 8.

This sequence joins TRBV5-1 and TRBJ2-7; 7 bases align to TRBD1. The CDR3 spans 15 residues. Per the germline V gene, CDR1 is SGHRS and CDR2 is YFSETQ. V lost 0 bases, J lost 0 bases, and 3 bases stayed unmatched. The chain's CDR3 is CASSLDGQDSYEQYF. CDR3 bases: TGCGCCAGCAGCTTGGACGGACAGGACTCCTACGAGCAGTACTTC.

This clone has a count of ten or more. V gene TRBV18 combines with J gene TRBJ1-2; TRBD1 is a possible D gene (5 bases). The ends were cut back, 0 bases at V and 7 bases at J, with 9 bases in the middle. CDR1 is KGHSH, CDR2 LQKENI, per germline. This CDR3 region has 13 residues. The CDR3 protein is CASSPPGGGGYTF. CDR3 coding DNA: TGTGCCAGCTCACCACCGGGGGGAGGTGGCTACACCTTC.

This clone was detected ten times or more. CDR3 bases: TGTGCCAGCAGTTCTAGCGGGCCCCGCTACAATGAGCAGTTCTTC. Protein product: CASSSSGPRYNEQFF. The V and J genes are TRBV5-4 and TRBJ2-1, with 8 bases aligning to TRBD2. From germline, CDR1 is SGHNT and CDR2 YYREEE (reference sequence). Trimming took 5 bases from V and 3 from J; bases not matched to a gene: 7. CDR3 length: 15 amino acids.

There are many counts of this clone. The chain has TRBV5-4 and TRBJ1-1; no firm D call. CDR3 length: 12 amino acids. The germline V gene encodes CDR1 SGHNT and CDR2 YYREEE (reference sequence). Between the trimmed V and J ends, which lost 1 base and 2 bases, there was a span of 3 bases. CDR3 amino acids: CASSLYNTEAFF. The CDR3 DNA sequence: TGTGCCAGCAGCTTGTATAACACTGAAGCTTTCTTT.

This clone came up a few times. The gene calls are TRBV11-2 and TRBJ1-3; no clear D. Trimming pared 0 bases from V and 2 bases from J, leaving 8 bases between. The CDR3 is 15 amino acids. The germline CDR1 and CDR2 sequences are SGHAT and FQNNGV. The CDR3 region has the DNA TGTGCCAGCAGCTTAGAAAGTCGGGCTGGAAACACCATATATTTT. The encoded protein is CASSLESRAGNTIYF. Supplemented by reference TRBV11-2 and TRBJ1-3, the full variable domain reads EAGVAQSPRYKIIEKRQSVAFWCNPISGHATLYWYQQILGQGPKLLIQFQNNGVVDDSQLPKDRFSAERLKGVDSTLKIQPAKLEDSAVYLCASSLESRAGNTIYFGEGSWLTVV.

This clone was seen repeatedly, ten times or more. The chain links TRBV5-5 to TRBJ1-1; unclear D gene. Germline V lookup: CDR1 SGHKS, CDR2 YYEKEE (reference sequence). The length of the CDR3 is 13 residues. V lost 4 bases and J lost 5, with 12 bases in between. The CDR3, as DNA: TGTGCCAGCAGCGGCACATCCAGGACTGAAGCTTTCTTT. This sequence encodes CASSGTSRTEAFF.

This clone was seen repeatedly, ten times or more. This chain links TRBV28 with TRBJ1-1; 8 bases map to TRBD1. The CDR3 length is 14 residues. Germline trimming cut 11 bases from V and 5 bases from J; bases unmatched to any gene: 13. Germline V gene data show CDR1 as MDHEN and CDR2 as SYDVKM. The CDR3 sequence is CAGKPRQGSTEAFF. For the CDR3, the DNA is TGTGCCGGCAAACCTCGACAGGGGAGTACTGAAGCTTTCTTT. Using reference TRBV28 and TRBJ1-1 for the parts outside the CDR3, the full variable domain is DVKVTQSSRYLVKRTGEKVFLECVQDMDHENMFWYRQDPGLGLRLIYFSYDVKMKEKGDIPEGYSVSREKKERFSLILESASTNQTSMYLCAGKPRQGSTEAFFGQGTRLTVV.

This clone has more than one count but fewer than ten. V gene TRBV18 combines with J gene TRBJ1-2; D gene ambiguous. This CDR3 region has 15 residues. Germline CDR1 is KGHSH and CDR2 is LQKENI. The germline V and J ends were trimmed by 4 bases and 2 bases, with 14 bases remaining between them. The CDR3 DNA reads as TGTGCCAGCTCACTAGGGCCAATTAACAACTATGGCTACACCTTC. Its translation: CASSLGPINNYGYTF.

This clone was recorded at least ten times. The J gene is TRBJ1-1, the V gene TRBV6-5; a possible D gene is TRBD1 (5 bases). Germline lookup yields CDR1 MNHEY and CDR2 SVGAGI. This CDR3 comprises 13 residues. With 6 bases removed from V and 3 bases from J, the gap between germline ends came to 11 bases. In DNA, the CDR3 is TGTGCCAGCAGCTCAGGGCTGGACACTGAAGCTTTCTTT. Residues: CASSSGLDTEAFF.

This clone has at least ten counts. The rearrangement uses TRBV5-4 and TRBJ1-2; TRBD1 matches at 10 bases. V was clipped by 4 bases and J by 4 bases; unmatched bases: 7. CDR3 size: 15 residues. CDR1 SGHNT and CDR2 YYREEE come from the germline V gene (reference sequence). CDR3 sequence: CASSRMTGGVYGYTF. CDR3 DNA sequence: TGTGCCAGCAGCCGGATGACAGGGGGCGTCTATGGCTACACCTTC.

This clone was observed many times. The gene calls are TRBV7-6 and TRBJ2-5; 12 bases line up with TRBD2. The germline V gene has CDR1 SGHVS and CDR2 FNYEAQ. The CDR3 consists of 15 residues. J lost 2 bases, V lost 6 bases, and 4 bases had no gene match. CDR3 DNA: TGTGCCAGCAGAAGACTAGCGGGGGAACAAGAGACCCAGTACTTC. This encodes CASRRLAGEQETQYF.

This clone was counted at least ten times. The genes are TRBV5-5 and TRBJ1-3; D might be TRBD1 (5 bases). With 5 bases removed from V and 2 bases from J, the gap between germline ends came to 14 bases. The CDR3 totals 15 residues. Germline assignment: CDR1 SGHKS and CDR2 YYEKEE (reference sequence). CDR3 sequence: CASSSRGYTGNTIYF. The CDR3 coding sequence is TGTGCCAGCAGTTCCCGGGGGTATACTGGAAACACCATATATTTT. Filled out from reference TRBV5-5 and TRBJ1-3, the complete variable domain reads DAGVTQSPTHLIKTRGQQVTLRCSPISGHKSVSWYQQVLGQGPQFIFQYYEKEERGRGNFPDRFSARQFPNYSSELNVNALLLGDSALYLCASSSRGYTGNTIYFGEGSWLTVV.

This clone was counted many times. V usage is TRBV4-2 and J usage is TRBJ2-3; 7 bases fit TRBD2. Germline-derived CDR1 and CDR2 are LGHNA and YNFKEQ. V lost 4 bases to trimming and J lost 2 bases; unmatched junction nucleotides: 3. The CDR3 runs to 14 residues. The CDR3 DNA reads as TGTGCCAGCAGCCCCGGGGGGTCCACAGATACGCAGTATTTT. Amino acid sequence: CASSPGGSTDTQYF.

This clone showed up many times. Here the CDR3 reads CASSISGVVTDTQYF. The CDR3 coding sequence is TGTGCCAGTAGTATATCAGGGGTCGTAACAGATACGCAGTATTTT. The J gene is TRBJ2-3, the V gene TRBV19; a weak D match, TRBD1 (6 bases). The ends were cut back, 2 bases at V and 3 bases at J, with 12 bases in the middle. The CDR3 is made up of 15 amino acids. Germline lookup yields CDR1 LNHDA and CDR2 SQIVND (reference sequence).

This clone was counted a few times. V and J are TRBV4-1 and TRBJ2-5, with TRBD1 as a possible D gene (6 bases). This CDR3 spans 15 amino acids. V was clipped by 4 bases and J by 2 bases, with 14 bases between them. Looked up from germline, CDR1 is MGHRA and CDR2 is YSYEKL. The CDR3 loop is CASSLTPDSQETQYF. CDR3 DNA: TGCGCCAGCAGCCTTACCCCGGACAGTCAAGAGACCCAGTACTTC.

There are many counts of this clone. The chain combines TRBV7-9 with TRBJ2-3; 8 nucleotides agree with TRBD2. The CDR3 has 16 amino acids. The germline V gene has CDR1 SEHNR and CDR2 FQNEAQ (reference sequence). Germline trimming cut 0 bases from V and 5 bases from J; bases unmatched to any gene: 7. CDR3 bases: TGTGCCAGCAGCTTAGCCCCCAGCGGGGGCCGAGATACGCAGTATTTT. Protein sequence: CASSLAPSGGRDTQYF.

Ten or more counts support this clone. The chain links TRBV6-5 to TRBJ1-2, with no clear D. The CDR3 totals 12 residues. Germline CDR1 MNHEY, CDR2 SVGAGI. V shed 8 bases and J shed 7 bases, with 14 bases lying between them. The CDR3 DNA is TGTGCCAGCCTCCAGTTCGGGTTTGGCTACACCTTC. Encoded protein: CASLQFGFGYTF.

The sample holds many counts of this clone. This chain uses TRBV19 with TRBJ2-1; TRBD2 matches 12 bases. The CDR3 contains 17 residues. Germline values: CDR1 LNHDA, CDR2 SQIVND (reference sequence). The J segment lost 3 bases and the V segment lost 4 bases, leaving 7 bases of the junction unmatched. Written as DNA, the CDR3 is TGTGCCAGTAGTACCACTAGCGGGGGGATGAACTACAATGAGCAGTTCTTC. This gives the protein CASSTTSGGMNYNEQFF. Combining the CDR3 with reference TRBV19 and TRBJ2-1 gives the whole variable domain DGGITQSPKYLFRKEGQNVTLSCEQNLNHDAMYWYRQDPGQGLRLIYYSQIVNDFQKGDIAEGYSVSREKKESFPLTVTSAQKNPTAFYLCASSTTSGGMNYNEQFFGPGTRLTVL.

At least ten counts were recorded for this clone. This chain connects TRBV7-9 to TRBJ2-1; 10 nucleotides align to TRBD2. Losses at the gene ends were 1 base for V and 4 bases for J; bases not matched to a gene: 4. Germline V gene data show CDR1 as SEHNR and CDR2 as FQNEAQ (reference sequence). The CDR3 is 16 amino acids. In nucleotides, the CDR3 is TGTGCCAGCAGCTTAGATGGTAGCGGGGGGTACAATGAGCAGTTCTTC. This sequence encodes CASSLDGSGGYNEQFF. The full variable domain, with the rest looked up from reference TRBV7-9 and TRBJ2-1, is DTGVSQNPRHKITKRGQNVTFRCDPISEHNRLYWYRQTLGQGPEFLTYFQNEAQLEKSRLLSDRFSAERPKGSFSTLEIQRTEQGDSAMYLCASSLDGSGGYNEQFFGPGTRLTVL.

This clone occurred a few times. The rearrangement uses TRBV7-9 and TRBJ2-3, with 9 bases aligning to TRBD1. There are 15 residues in the CDR3. Germline V gene sequence: CDR1 SEHNR, CDR2 FQNEAQ (reference sequence). The ends lost 1 base at V and 3 bases at J; junction bases unmatched: 2. The CDR3 loop is CASSLEGTGTDTQYF. CDR3 bases: TGTGCCAGCAGCTTAGAAGGGACAGGGACAGATACGCAGTATTTT.

This clone was seen at least ten times. J is TRBJ2-1 and V is TRBV10-3; possible D gene TRBD1, 6 bases. The CDR3 contains 13 residues. V gave up 8 bases and J gave up 6 bases, with 14 bases separating them. Germline V gene sequence: CDR1 ENHRY, CDR2 SYGVKD. The chain's CDR3 is CAIGFQGSNEQFF. The CDR3 DNA is TGTGCCATCGGGTTTCAGGGGAGCAATGAGCAGTTCTTC.

This clone appeared many times. The chain recombines TRBV19 with TRBJ1-2; 7 positions match TRBD1. Unmatched junction bases numbered 3, after V lost 3 bases and J lost 2 bases. In germline, CDR1 is LNHDA, CDR2 SQIVND (reference sequence). The CDR3 is made up of 14 amino acids. CDR3 sequence: CASSIKGQNYGYTF. CDR3 bases: TGTGCCAGTAGTATTAAGGGACAGAACTATGGCTACACCTTC.

The table lists this clone with many counts. The chain has TRBV29-1 and TRBJ1-1, with D uncertain. The CDR3 consists of 12 residues. Germline V gene lookup returns CDR1 SQVTM and CDR2 ANQGSEA. Trimming left V 7 bases short and J 5 bases short, with 14 bases between. The CDR3 nucleotides are TGCAGCGCTCTCGCCCCGGGGACTGAAGCTTTCTTT. Translated: CSALAPGTEAFF.

CDR3 DNA sequence: TGTGCCACCAGCAGACTCGGGACTAGCGGGGGCGAGACCCAGTACTTC. It yields the protein CATSRLGTSGGETQYF. The chain links TRBV15 to TRBJ2-5, with 14 bases lining up with TRBD2. Germline CDR1 is LNHNV and CDR2 is YYDKDF (reference sequence). The V and J ends lost 2 bases and 5 bases, in that order; junction bases with no gene match: 4. CDR3 length: 16 amino acids.

This clone showed up many times. The rearrangement uses TRBV12-3 or TRBV12-4 and TRBJ1-2, with 7 bases identical to TRBD1. The CDR3 totals 13 residues. The V and J ends lost 6 bases and 4 bases, in that order; junction bases with no gene match: 5. Here the CDR3 reads CASRDRRGYGYTF. CDR3 sequence (DNA): TGTGCCAGCAGGGACAGGAGAGGCTATGGCTACACCTTC.

This clone was seen many times. V is TRBV12-3 or TRBV12-4 and J is TRBJ2-3, with TRBD2 as a possible D gene (5 bases). Trimming stripped 2 bases from V and 4 bases from J, with 10 bases between. The CDR3 runs to 14 residues. The CDR3 sequence is CASSLRGLADTQYF. CDR3 coding DNA: TGTGCCAGCAGTTTACGAGGGTTGGCAGATACGCAGTATTTT.

This clone was observed many times. The rearrangement uses TRBV2 and TRBJ2-3, with 7 bases aligning to TRBD1. The CDR3 spans 14 residues. Germline V gene data show CDR1 as SNHLY and CDR2 as FYNNEI. V lost 11 bases, J lost 4 bases, and 12 bases stayed unmatched. In nucleotides, the CDR3 is TGTGCCGGTCACGTGGCAGGGGGAGCAGATACGCAGTATTTT. Encoded protein: CAGHVAGGADTQYF.